The sequence of this T cell receptor beta chain was determined in a study of T-cell reconstitution after alpha-beta-depleted transplantation in children. Study observations and caveats: Several hundred graft clones that had expanded were reportedly the source of alpha-beta T cells about two months after transplant. Some patients showed high day-60 TCRbeta diversity, which derived from surviving recipient T cells and thymic progenitors. Among T cells one year after transplant, newly produced cells accounted for most counts and diversity.

Unique molecular identifiers were built into the TCRbeta library. Each CDR3 protein is one row after TCRdb ran MiXCR on the PCR reads. The profile shows about 980,000 distinct CDR3 sequences, about 29% of them singletons. This clonotype was seen more than once but under ten times. Its antigen is unidentified. The germline CDR1 and CDR2 sequences are LNHNV and YYDKDF (reference sequence). This CDR3 is 15 amino acids long. After removal of 0 bases from V and 4 bases from J, the junction contained 2 bases not matched to a gene. The starting material was PBMCs, mostly from graft donor cells, obtained 360 days after TCRalphabeta/CD19-depleted stem cell transplant. The clonotype originates from a boy under three years old who had a stem cell transplant for SCID, so the T cells may come from the graft donor. V and J are TRBV15 and TRBJ2-5; 10 bases map to TRBD2. The DNA for the CDR3 is TGTGCCACCAGCAGAGACCCTAGCGGGGGAGAGACCCAGTACTTC. Translation: CATSRDPSGGETQYF. The variable domain in full, with the rest retrieved from reference TRBV15 and TRBJ2-5, is DAMVIQNPRYQVTQFGKPVTLSCSQTLNHNVMYWYQQKSSQAPKLLFHYYDKDFNNEADTPDNFQSRRPNTSFCFLDIRSPGLGDTAMYLCATSRDPSGGETQYFGPGTRLLVL.